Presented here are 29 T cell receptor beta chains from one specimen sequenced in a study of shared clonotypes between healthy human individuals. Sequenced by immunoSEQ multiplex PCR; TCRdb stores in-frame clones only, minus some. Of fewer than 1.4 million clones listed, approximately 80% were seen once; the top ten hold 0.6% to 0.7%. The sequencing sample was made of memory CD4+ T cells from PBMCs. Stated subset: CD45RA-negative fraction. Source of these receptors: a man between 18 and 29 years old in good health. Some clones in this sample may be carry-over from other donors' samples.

DNA of the CDR3: TGCGCCAGCAGCTCCCTAGCGGGAGGGGACAATGAGCAGTTCTTC. As protein: CASSSLAGGDNEQFF. The chain links TRBV5-1 to TRBJ2-1, with 12 bases aligning to TRBD2. V shed 3 bases and J 5 bases; nucleotides not matched to a gene: 3. Germline V gene lookup returns CDR1 SGHRS and CDR2 YFSETQ. This CDR3 is built from 15 residues.

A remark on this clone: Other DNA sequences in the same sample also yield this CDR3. This chain's CDR3 is CASSFQVNTEAFF. In DNA form, the CDR3 reads TGTGCCAGCAGCTTTCAGGTGAACACTGAAGCTTTCTTT. This rearrangement joins TRBV7-9 to TRBJ1-1; D gene uncertain. The CDR3 has 13 amino acids. Trimming took off 3 bases at V and 0 bases at J, with 5 bases between the two ends. From germline, CDR1 is SEHNR and CDR2 FQNEAQ (reference sequence).

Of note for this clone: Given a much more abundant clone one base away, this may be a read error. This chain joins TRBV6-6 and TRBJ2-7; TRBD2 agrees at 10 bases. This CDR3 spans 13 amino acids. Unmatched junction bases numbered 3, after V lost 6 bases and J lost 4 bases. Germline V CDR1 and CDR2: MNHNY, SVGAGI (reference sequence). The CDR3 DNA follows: TGTGCCAGCAGCAGACTAGCGGGTTACGAGCAGTACTTC. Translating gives CASSRLAGYEQYF.

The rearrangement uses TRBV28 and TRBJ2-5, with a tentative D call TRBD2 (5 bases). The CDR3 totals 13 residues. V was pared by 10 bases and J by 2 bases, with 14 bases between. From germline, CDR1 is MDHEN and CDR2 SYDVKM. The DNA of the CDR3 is TGTGCCACCTTCCCTCCGGGGCAAGAGACCCAGTACTTC. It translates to CATFPPGQETQYF.

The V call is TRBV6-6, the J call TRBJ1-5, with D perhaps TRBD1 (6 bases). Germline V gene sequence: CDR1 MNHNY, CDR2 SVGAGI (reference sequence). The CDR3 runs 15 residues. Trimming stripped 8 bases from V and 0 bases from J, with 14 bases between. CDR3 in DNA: TGTGCCAGCCGTGACAGGCCCAGTAGCAATCAGCCCCAGCATTTT. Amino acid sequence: CASRDRPSSNQPQHF.

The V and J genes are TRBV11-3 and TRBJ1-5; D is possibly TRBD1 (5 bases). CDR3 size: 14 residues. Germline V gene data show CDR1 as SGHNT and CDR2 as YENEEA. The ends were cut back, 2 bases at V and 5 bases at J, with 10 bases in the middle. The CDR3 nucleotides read TGTGCCAGCAGCTTATTTAGGGGCGATCAGCCCCAGCATTTT. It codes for CASSLFRGDQPQHF.

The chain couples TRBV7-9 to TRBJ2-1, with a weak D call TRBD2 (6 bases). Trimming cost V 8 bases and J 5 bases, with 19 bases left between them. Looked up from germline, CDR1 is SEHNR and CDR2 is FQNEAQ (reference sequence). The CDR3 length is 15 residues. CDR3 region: CASCRSAGPHNEQFF. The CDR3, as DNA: TGTGCCAGCTGCCGATCGGCGGGACCCCACAATGAGCAGTTCTTC.

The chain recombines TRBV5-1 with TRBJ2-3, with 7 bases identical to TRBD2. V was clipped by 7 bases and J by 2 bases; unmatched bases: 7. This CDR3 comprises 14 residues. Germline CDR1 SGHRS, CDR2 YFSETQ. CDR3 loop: CASWDGGDTDTQYF. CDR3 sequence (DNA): TGCGCCAGCTGGGATGGGGGGGACACAGATACGCAGTATTTT.

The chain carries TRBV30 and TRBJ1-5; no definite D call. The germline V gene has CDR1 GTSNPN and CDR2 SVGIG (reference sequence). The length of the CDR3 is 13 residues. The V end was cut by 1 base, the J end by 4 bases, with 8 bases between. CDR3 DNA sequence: TGTGCCTGGAGTGATACGGGGAATCAGCCCCAGCATTTT. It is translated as CAWSDTGNQPQHF.

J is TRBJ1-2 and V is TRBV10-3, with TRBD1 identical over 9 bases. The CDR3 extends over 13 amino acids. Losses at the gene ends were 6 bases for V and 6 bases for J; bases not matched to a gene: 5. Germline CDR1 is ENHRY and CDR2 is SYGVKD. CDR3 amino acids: CAIRRQGVDGYTF. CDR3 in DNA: TGTGCCATCAGAAGACAGGGGGTGGATGGCTACACCTTC.

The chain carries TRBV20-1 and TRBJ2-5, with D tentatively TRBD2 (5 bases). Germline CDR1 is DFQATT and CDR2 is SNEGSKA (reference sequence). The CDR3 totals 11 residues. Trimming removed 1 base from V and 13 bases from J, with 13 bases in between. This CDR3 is CSARVGGHRYF. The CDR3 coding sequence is TGCAGTGCTAGAGTCGGAGGTCATCGGTACTTC.

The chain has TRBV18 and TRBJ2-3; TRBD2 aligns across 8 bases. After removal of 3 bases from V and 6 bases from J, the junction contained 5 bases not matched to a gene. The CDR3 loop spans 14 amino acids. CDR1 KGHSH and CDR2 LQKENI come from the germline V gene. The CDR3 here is CASSPLAGGDTQYF. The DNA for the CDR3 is TGTGCCAGCTCACCCCTAGCGGGTGGGGATACGCAGTATTTT.

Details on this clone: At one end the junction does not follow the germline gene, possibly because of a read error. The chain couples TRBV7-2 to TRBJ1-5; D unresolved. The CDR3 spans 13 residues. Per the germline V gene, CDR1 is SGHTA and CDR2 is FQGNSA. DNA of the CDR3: TGTGCCAGCAGCCTAGCCTGGGAGGATCCCCAGCATTTT. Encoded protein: CASSLAWEDPQHF.

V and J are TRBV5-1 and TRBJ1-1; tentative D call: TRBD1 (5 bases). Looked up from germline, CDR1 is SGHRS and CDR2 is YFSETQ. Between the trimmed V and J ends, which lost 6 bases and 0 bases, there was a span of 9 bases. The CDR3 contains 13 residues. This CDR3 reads CASKTGVNTEAFF. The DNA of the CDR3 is TGCGCCAGCAAAACAGGAGTGAACACTGAAGCTTTCTTT.

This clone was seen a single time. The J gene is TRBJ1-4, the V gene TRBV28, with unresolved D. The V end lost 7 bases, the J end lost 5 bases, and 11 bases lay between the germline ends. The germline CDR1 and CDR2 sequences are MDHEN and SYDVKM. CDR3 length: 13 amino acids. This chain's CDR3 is CASTPVSNEKLFF. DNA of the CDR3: TGTGCCAGCACCCCGGTCTCAAATGAAAAACTGTTTTTT.

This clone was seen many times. CDR3 sequence (DNA): TGTGCCAGCAGCCACAGACGGTTGAACACTGAAGCTTTCTTT. It translates to CASSHRRLNTEAFF. V usage is TRBV4-2 and J usage is TRBJ1-1; D call uncertain. Germline values: CDR1 LGHNA, CDR2 YNFKEQ. Trimming took off 3 bases at V and 0 bases at J, with 8 bases between the two ends. The CDR3 sequence is 14 residues long.

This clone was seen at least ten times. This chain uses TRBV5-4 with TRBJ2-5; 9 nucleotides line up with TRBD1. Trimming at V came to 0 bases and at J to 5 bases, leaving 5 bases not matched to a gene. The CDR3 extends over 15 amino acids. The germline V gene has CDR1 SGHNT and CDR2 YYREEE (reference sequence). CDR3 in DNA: TGTGCCAGCAGCTTGGGACAGGGGGTCAAGGAGACCCAGTACTTC. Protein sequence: CASSLGQGVKETQYF.

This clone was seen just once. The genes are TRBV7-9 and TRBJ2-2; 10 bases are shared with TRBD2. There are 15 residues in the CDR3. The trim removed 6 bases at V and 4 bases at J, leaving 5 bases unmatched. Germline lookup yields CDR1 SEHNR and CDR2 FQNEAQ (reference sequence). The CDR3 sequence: CASRGSGRITGELFF. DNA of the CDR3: TGTGCCAGCAGAGGTAGCGGGAGGATCACCGGGGAGCTGTTTTTT. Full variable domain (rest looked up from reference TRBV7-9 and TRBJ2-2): DTGVSQNPRHKITKRGQNVTFRCDPISEHNRLYWYRQTLGQGPEFLTYFQNEAQLEKSRLLSDRFSAERPKGSFSTLEIQRTEQGDSAMYLCASRGSGRITGELFFGEGSRLTVL.

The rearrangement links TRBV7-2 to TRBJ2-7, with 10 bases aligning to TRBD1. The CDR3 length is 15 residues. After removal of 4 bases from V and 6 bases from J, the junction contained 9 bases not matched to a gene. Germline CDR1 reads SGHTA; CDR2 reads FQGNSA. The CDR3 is CASSSAGQGKGEQYF. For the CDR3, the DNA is TGTGCCAGCAGCTCAGCGGGACAGGGGAAGGGCGAGCAGTACTTC.

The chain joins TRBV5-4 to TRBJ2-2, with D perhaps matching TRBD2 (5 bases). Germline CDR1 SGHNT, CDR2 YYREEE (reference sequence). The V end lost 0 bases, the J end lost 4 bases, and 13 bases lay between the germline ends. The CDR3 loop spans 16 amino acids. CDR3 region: CASSLVEASTTGELFF. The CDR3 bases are TGTGCCAGCAGCTTGGTCGAAGCTAGCACCACCGGGGAGCTGTTTTTT. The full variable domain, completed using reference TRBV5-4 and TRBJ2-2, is ETGVTQSPTHLIKTRGQQVTLRCSSQSGHNTVSWYQQALGQGPQFIFQYYREEENGRGNFPPRFSGLQFPNYSSELNVNALELDDSALYLCASSLVEASTTGELFFGEGSRLTVL.

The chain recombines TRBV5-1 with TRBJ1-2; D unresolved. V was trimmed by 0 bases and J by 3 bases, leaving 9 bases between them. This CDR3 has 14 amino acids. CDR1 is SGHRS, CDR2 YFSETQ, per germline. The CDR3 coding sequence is TGCGCCAGCAGCTTGGCCTCGGCAGACTATGGCTACACCTTC. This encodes CASSLASADYGYTF.

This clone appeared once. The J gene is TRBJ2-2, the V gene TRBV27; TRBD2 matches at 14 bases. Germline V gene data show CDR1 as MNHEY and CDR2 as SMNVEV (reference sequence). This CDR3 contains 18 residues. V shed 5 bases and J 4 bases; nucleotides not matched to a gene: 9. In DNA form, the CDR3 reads TGTGCCAGCAGTCCCCGACTAGCGGGAGGGCCTGTCACCGGGGAGCTGTTTTTT. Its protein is CASSPRLAGGPVTGELFF.

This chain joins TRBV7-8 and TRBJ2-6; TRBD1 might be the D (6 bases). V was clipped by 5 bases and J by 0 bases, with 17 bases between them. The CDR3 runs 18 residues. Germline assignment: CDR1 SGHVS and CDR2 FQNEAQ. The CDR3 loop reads CASSDRTAGTSGANVLTF. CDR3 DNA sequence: TGTGCCAGCAGCGATAGGACAGCCGGGACCTCTGGGGCCAACGTCCTGACTTTC.

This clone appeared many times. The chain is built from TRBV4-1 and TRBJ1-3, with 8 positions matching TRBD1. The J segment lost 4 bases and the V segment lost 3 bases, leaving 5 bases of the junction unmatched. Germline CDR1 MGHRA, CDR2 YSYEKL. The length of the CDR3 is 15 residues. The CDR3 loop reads CASSQTGALGNTIYF. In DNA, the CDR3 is TGCGCCAGCAGCCAGACAGGGGCGCTAGGAAACACCATATATTTT.

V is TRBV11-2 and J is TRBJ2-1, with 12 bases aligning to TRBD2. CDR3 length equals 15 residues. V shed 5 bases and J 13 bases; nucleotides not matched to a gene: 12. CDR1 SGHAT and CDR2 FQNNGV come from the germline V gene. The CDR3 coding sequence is TGTGCCAGCAGCATCCCGCCGACTAGCGGGAGTTTTCAGTTCTTC. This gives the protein CASSIPPTSGSFQFF.

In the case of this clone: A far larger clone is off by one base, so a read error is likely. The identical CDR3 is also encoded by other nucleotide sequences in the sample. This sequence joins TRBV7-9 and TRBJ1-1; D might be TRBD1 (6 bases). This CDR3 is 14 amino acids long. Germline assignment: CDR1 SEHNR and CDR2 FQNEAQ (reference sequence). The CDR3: CASSSTGGHTEAFF. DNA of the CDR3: TGTGCCAGCAGCTCAACCGGGGGACACACTGAGGCTTTCTTT.

CDR3 protein: CASSLTGSGNTIYF. The CDR3 nucleotides are TGTGCCAGCAGCCTAACAGGGTCTGGAAACACCATATATTTT. The V call is TRBV28, the J call TRBJ1-3; D perhaps matches TRBD1 (6 bases). The CDR3 consists of 14 residues. Trimming took 6 bases from V and 1 from J, leaving 10 bases between them. Germline CDR1 MDHEN, CDR2 SYDVKM.

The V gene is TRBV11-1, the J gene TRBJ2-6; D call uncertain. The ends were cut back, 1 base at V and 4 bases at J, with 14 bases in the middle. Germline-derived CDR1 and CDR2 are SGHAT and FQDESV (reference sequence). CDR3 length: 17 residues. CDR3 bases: TGTGCCAGCAGCTTAGTTCCCCCAGGCCTGGGGGCCAACGTCCTGACTTTC. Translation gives CASSLVPPGLGANVLTF.

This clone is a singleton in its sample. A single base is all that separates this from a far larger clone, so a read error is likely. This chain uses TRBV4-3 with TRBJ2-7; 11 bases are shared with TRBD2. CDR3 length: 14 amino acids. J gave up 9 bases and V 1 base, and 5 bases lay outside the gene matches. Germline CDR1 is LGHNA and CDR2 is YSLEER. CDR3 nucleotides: TGCGCCAGCAGCCAAGGACTAGCGGGGCGGGGGCAGTACTTC. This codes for CASSQGLAGRGQYF.